Sequencing of this T cell receptor (beta chain) was carried out in a study of T cell responses to AZD1222 COVID-19 vaccine. Data came from immunoSEQ multiplex PCR; TCRdb stores just in-frame clones and leaves some out. The profile shows 130,000 to 150,000 clones, roughly 92% of them singletons. With V trimmed by 7 bases and J by 13 bases, 15 bases remained unmatched. The CDR3 is made up of 13 amino acids. CDR1 is MNHNY and CDR2 is SVGAGI in the germline V gene (reference sequence). This sequence was found in an adult in good health. Source: peripheral blood, taken on day 0 of AZD1222 vaccination. The rearrangement uses TRBV6-6 and TRBJ1-1; 7 bases align to TRBD1. The CDR3 nucleotides read TGTGCCAGCACCCCAGACAGGGCGAGCCGGGATTTCTTT. Its translation: CASTPDRASRDFF.